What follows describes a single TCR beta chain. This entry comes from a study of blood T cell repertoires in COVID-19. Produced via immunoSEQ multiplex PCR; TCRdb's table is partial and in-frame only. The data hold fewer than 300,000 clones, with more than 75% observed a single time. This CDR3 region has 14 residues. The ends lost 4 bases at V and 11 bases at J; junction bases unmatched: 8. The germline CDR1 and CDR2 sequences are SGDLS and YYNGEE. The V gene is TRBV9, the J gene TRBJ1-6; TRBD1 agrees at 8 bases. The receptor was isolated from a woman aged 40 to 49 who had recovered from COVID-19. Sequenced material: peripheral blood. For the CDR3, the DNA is TGTGCCAGCAGCCCGGACAGGGTGTATCCACCCCTCCACTTT. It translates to CASSPDRVYPPLHF.